This is a list of T cell receptor beta chains from one sample in a study of cytomegalovirus exposure and HLA in healthy donors. The data were produced by immunoSEQ multiplex PCR, yet TCRdb's version contains in-frame clones alone and is incomplete. The sample records about 200,000 clones, 80% to 85% being singletons. What was sequenced was PBMCs. These TCRs come from a woman aged 40 to 49 in good health and CMV-seronegative. The CDR3 runs from the conserved cysteine through the conserved F or W. Each record gives: D gene, CDR3 length, J gene, V gene, clone size, CDR3 DNA, CDR3 protein. The D gene is left open where the match is weak. A clone size is listed for some rows: how often the clone was seen (once, few, many), or a class if it is expanded.

D: -
length: 15
J: TRBJ2-5
V: TRBV5-5
size: -
DNA: TGTGCCAGCACCTTGGTAGGGGGATACCAAGAGACCCAGTACTTC
CDR3: CASTLVGGYQETQYF

D: -
length: 14
J: TRBJ2-2
V: TRBV9
size: -
DNA: TGTGCCAGCAGCGGGACAGCGAGCACCGGGGAGCTGTTTTTT
CDR3: CASSGTASTGELFF

D: TRBD1
length: 15
J: TRBJ1-4
V: TRBV11-3
size: -
DNA: TGTGCCAGCAGCTTAGTAGGGGGCGCAAATGAAAAACTGTTTTTT
CDR3: CASSLVGGANEKLFF

D: -
length: 14
J: TRBJ1-1
V: TRBV4-3
size: -
DNA: TGCGCCAGCAGCCAAGATCTAATGAACACTGAAGCTTTCTTT
CDR3: CASSQDLMNTEAFF

D: TRBD1
length: 16
J: TRBJ2-2
V: TRBV4-3
size: -
DNA: TGCGCCAGCAGCCAAGAGCCCAGGGGGCGTACCGGGGAGCTGTTTTTT
CDR3: CASSQEPRGRTGELFF

D: -
length: 13
J: TRBJ1-3
V: TRBV2
size: -
DNA: TGTGCCAGCAGTGTCGGCACAGAAAACACCATATATTTT
CDR3: CASSVGTENTIYF

D: TRBD1
length: 13
J: TRBJ1-2
V: TRBV10-3
size: -
DNA: TGTGCCAGCGGACAGGGTGGGGGATATGGCTACACCTTC
CDR3: CASGQGGGYGYTF

D: -
length: 12
J: TRBJ2-1
V: TRBV18
size: -
DNA: TGTGCCAGCTCACCACCAGGAGGGAGCATGTTCTTC
CDR3: CASSPPGGSMFF

D: TRBD1
length: 18
J: TRBJ2-2
V: TRBV11-3
size: -
DNA: TGTGCCAGCAGCTTAGGAGGATCAACAGGGGCGAACACCGGGGAGCTGTTTTTT
CDR3: CASSLGGSTGANTGELFF

D: -
length: 13
J: TRBJ1-1
V: TRBV27
size: -
DNA: TGTGCCAGCAGTTTAGTCTCGAACACTGAAGCTTTCTTT
CDR3: CASSLVSNTEAFF

D: -
length: 15
J: TRBJ1-2
V: TRBV18
size: -
DNA: TGTGCCAGCTCACCGAGAGGGGAGGGCTTTTATGGCTACACCTTC
CDR3: CASSPRGEGFYGYTF

D: -
length: 16
J: TRBJ2-3
V: TRBV9
size: -
DNA: TGTGCCAGCAGCGATGGGACTCTACGGGTCCCCAATACGCAGTATTTT
CDR3: CASSDGTLRVPNTQYF

D: -
length: 13
J: TRBJ1-1
V: TRBV5-1
size: few
DNA: TGCGCCAGCAGCCTACGGGGAGGGACTGAAGCTTTCTTT
CDR3: CASSLRGGTEAFF

D: TRBD2
length: 17
J: TRBJ2-2
V: TRBV5-1
size: -
DNA: TGCGCCAGCAGTATTCGGCTAGCGGAGAGGGACACCGGGGAGCTGTTTTTT
CDR3: CASSIRLAERDTGELFF

D: TRBD2
length: 18
J: TRBJ2-1
V: TRBV4-3
size: -
DNA: TGCGCCAGCAGCCAAGATCCGGAAGGAACTAGCGGGAACAATGAGCAGTTCTTC
CDR3: CASSQDPEGTSGNNEQFF

D: TRBD2
length: 15
J: TRBJ2-7
V: TRBV27
size: -
DNA: TGTGCCAGCAGTTTACGACTAGCGGAAGACTACGAGCAGTACTTC
CDR3: CASSLRLAEDYEQYF

D: -
length: 14
J: TRBJ2-5
V: TRBV5-1
size: -
DNA: TGCGCCAGCAGCCTCCTCTTGACTGGGGAGACCCAGTACTTC
CDR3: CASSLLLTGETQYF

D: -
length: 14
J: TRBJ1-5
V: TRBV6-4
size: -
DNA: TGTGCCAGCAGTGTTGAGTATAGCAATCAGCCCCAGCATTTT
CDR3: CASSVEYSNQPQHF

D: -
length: 16
J: TRBJ1-2
V: TRBV9
size: -
DNA: TGTGCCAGCAGCGTAGGGGGAGTGGGTATCGGCTATGGCTACACCTTC
CDR3: CASSVGGVGIGYGYTF

D: -
length: 15
J: TRBJ1-2
V: TRBV19
size: -
DNA: TGTGCCAGTAGTATAGGGAGGTCACGGGCCTATGGCTACACCTTC
CDR3: CASSIGRSRAYGYTF

D: -
length: 14
J: TRBJ2-2
V: TRBV7-3
size: -
DNA: TGTGCCAGCAGCTTAACGCAGGGATCCGGGGAGCTGTTTTTT
CDR3: CASSLTQGSGELFF

D: TRBD2
length: 18
J: TRBJ2-3
V: TRBV19
size: -
DNA: TGTGCCAGTAGTTCACCCTCCATCCGCGGGAGGTTTTCAGATACGCAGTATTTT
CDR3: CASSSPSIRGRFSDTQYF

D: -
length: 13
J: TRBJ2-7
V: TRBV11-3
size: -
DNA: TGTGCCAGCAGCTTAGTTGCCAGCTACGAGCAGTACTTC
CDR3: CASSLVASYEQYF

D: TRBD2
length: 17
J: TRBJ2-5
V: TRBV19
size: -
DNA: TGTGCCAGTAGTATATGGGAGGGTCGTGTGTACCAAGAGACCCAGTACTTC
CDR3: CASSIWEGRVYQETQYF

D: -
length: 12
J: TRBJ2-1
V: TRBV6-5
size: -
DNA: TGTGCCAGCAGTACCTCGACAAATGAGCAGTTCTTC
CDR3: CASSTSTNEQFF

D: TRBD2
length: 15
J: TRBJ2-1
V: TRBV11-2
size: few
DNA: TGTGCCAGCACCAAACTAGCGGGAGACTACAATGAGCAGTTCTTC
CDR3: CASTKLAGDYNEQFF

D: -
length: 15
J: TRBJ1-3
V: TRBV7-9
size: -
DNA: TGTGCCAGCAGCTTAGCGTCTTCCGCTGGAAACACCATATATTTT
CDR3: CASSLASSAGNTIYF

D: TRBD2
length: 13
J: TRBJ2-7
V: TRBV6-1
size: -
DNA: TGTGCCAGCAGTCCGGGGGGCTCCTACGAGCAGTACTTC
CDR3: CASSPGGSYEQYF

D: -
length: 13
J: TRBJ1-5
V: TRBV6-1
size: -
DNA: TGTGCCACCGGGGAGAATAGCAATCAGCCCCAGCATTTT
CDR3: CATGENSNQPQHF

D: -
length: 15
J: TRBJ1-2
V: TRBV19
size: -
DNA: TGTGCCAGTAGTATTCAAAGGGGGGGCAACTATGGCTACACCTTC
CDR3: CASSIQRGGNYGYTF